This TCR beta chain appears in the sequencing data of a study of Ad26.COV2.S vaccination and SARS-CoV-2 variants. The sample holds many counts of this clone. Its antigen is unidentified. Germline trimming cut 6 bases from V and 6 bases from J; bases unmatched to any gene: 4. The CDR3 contains 13 residues. Findings and limits, study-wide: There was reportedly substantial breadth in spike-specific CD8+ and CD4+ T cell responses after vaccination.

Here immunoSEQ multiplex PCR was the method, and the copy in TCRdb shows in-frame clones only, minus some. The sample consists of hundreds of thousands of clones, about 90% of them appearing once. Treatment reported: 19 received Ad26.COV2.S at low or high dose, single or two shots; a few received placebo; per-sample allocation not given. It was on day 63 after the first vaccine or placebo injection that samples were taken. The chain links TRBV12-3 or TRBV12-4 to TRBJ2-1; 8 nucleotides agree with TRBD1. The sequence was obtained from a person aged 18-65 years who received the Ad26.COV2.S COVID-19 vaccine or a placebo. The sequencing here drew on peripheral blood, taken in a trial of Ad26.COV2.S vaccine versus placebo. The CDR3 loop is CASRGTGGNEQFF. The CDR3 DNA reads TGTGCCAGCAGAGGAACAGGGGGCAATGAGCAGTTCTTC.